One sample yielded the 29 T cell receptor beta chains listed below, sequenced in a study of cytomegalovirus exposure and HLA in healthy donors. 60 Vbeta and 13 Jbeta primers were used in PCR. Libraries were prepared by immunoSEQ multiplex PCR; TCRdb keeps only in-frame clonotypes and omits some of them. The repertoire holds over 130,000 clones, more than 75% seen once, with 5% to 8% in the top ten. Material for sequencing was PBMCs. These TCRs come from a woman in her 40s in good health and CMV-seropositive.

The chain carries TRBV19 and TRBJ1-1, with TRBD1 matching 8 bases. The germline V gene has CDR1 LNHDA and CDR2 SQIVND (reference sequence). V shed 2 bases and J 5 bases; nucleotides not matched to a gene: 7. CDR3 size: 15 residues. The DNA for the CDR3 is TGTGCCAGTAGTATATCTCGGACAGGGCCAACTGAAGCTTTCTTT. It yields the protein CASSISRTGPTEAFF.

The rearrangement links TRBV25-1 to TRBJ2-1, with TRBD2 identical over 7 bases. There are 13 residues in the CDR3. CDR1 is MGHDK, CDR2 SYGVNS, per germline. The CDR3 DNA sequence: TGTGCTAGCGGGCGGGAGCGTCTGACTCAGCAGTTCTTC. Translated, it gives CASGRERLTQQFF.

This chain connects TRBV21-1 to TRBJ2-7; the table gives TRBD1 as D, unverified against the DNA. TRBV21-1 represents a pseudogene. This CDR3 region has 15 residues. The CDR3 sequence is CASSISTGGRYEQYF. The CDR3 nucleotides read TGTGCCAGCAGCATCTCGACAGGGGGAAGGTACGAGCAGTACTTC.

About this clone: This sample includes further DNA sequences coding for the same CDR3. The chain employs TRBV19 and TRBJ1-1; no clear D gene. V lost 7 bases and J lost 3, with 15 bases in between. Germline V gene lookup returns CDR1 LNHDA and CDR2 SQIVND (reference sequence). This CDR3 has 14 amino acids. This CDR3 is CASTPRRRDTEAFF. In DNA form, the CDR3 reads TGTGCCAGTACCCCTCGAAGGAGGGACACTGAAGCTTTCTTT.

This clone was found once. This sequence joins TRBV15 and TRBJ1-5, with D maybe TRBD1 (6 bases). Germline CDR1 and CDR2: LNHNV and YYDKDF (reference sequence). CDR3 length: 16 residues. Between the trimmed V and J ends, which lost 0 bases and 7 bases, there was a span of 16 bases. As DNA, the CDR3 is TGTGCCACCAGCAGAGATAAGGACAGTATCCGGCAGCCCCAGCATTTT. Protein sequence: CATSRDKDSIRQPQHF.

On this clone itself: An end of the junction differs from the germline gene, which may be a read error. V is TRBV11-2 and J is TRBJ2-7; D might be TRBD2 (5 bases). The CDR3 spans 12 residues. Germline V gene data show CDR1 as SGHAT and CDR2 as FQNNGV. CDR3 sequence reads: CASSSTTRTAQF. CDR3 in DNA: TGTGCCAGCAGCTCTACGACCAGGACTGCTCAATTC.

The chain joins TRBV21-1 to TRBJ1-2; the D call in the table, TRBD1, was not verified against the DNA. TRBV21-1 is flagged as a pseudogene. The CDR3 length is 16 residues. Here the CDR3 DNA reads TGTGCCAGCAGCAAACACAGGTCCTGGCGTTGGCGTGGCTACACCTTC. The encoded protein is CASSKHRSWRWRGYTF.

The chain has TRBV28 and TRBJ2-7, with 7 bases fitting TRBD2. V gave up 8 bases and J gave up 2 bases; unmatched junction bases: 6. The CDR3 has 13 residues. Germline lookup yields CDR1 MDHEN and CDR2 SYDVKM. The CDR3 DNA sequence: TGTGCCAGCCGCCGCGGGAGTACCTACGAGCAGTACTTC. Its translation: CASRRGSTYEQYF.

J is TRBJ2-1 and V is TRBV2; D is ambiguous. With 7 bases removed from V and 7 bases from J, the gap between germline ends came to 17 bases. Germline loops: CDR1 SNHLY, CDR2 FYNNEI. The CDR3 runs to 14 residues. CDR3 residues: CASIQGSPGNEQFF. CDR3 DNA: TGTGCCAGCATCCAAGGAAGTCCCGGGAATGAGCAGTTCTTC.

This chain joins TRBV28 and TRBJ1-5; D is uncertain. This CDR3 has 12 amino acids. Per the germline V gene, CDR1 is MDHEN and CDR2 is SYDVKM. V lost 3 bases and J 10 bases, leaving 10 bases between the germline ends. The CDR3 protein is CASSFIDNPQHF. DNA of the CDR3: TGTGCCAGCAGTTTTATCGACAATCCCCAGCATTTT.

This sequence joins TRBV5-1 and TRBJ2-3, with 8 positions matching TRBD2. The V segment lost 2 bases and the J segment 2 bases; nucleotides outside the gene matches: 10. The CDR3 runs 17 residues. Looked up from germline, CDR1 is SGHRS and CDR2 is YFSETQ. The CDR3 DNA sequence: TGCGCCAGCAGCTTCGCCCCGGGACTAGGATACACAGATACGCAGTATTTT. Translated, it gives CASSFAPGLGYTDTQYF.

This chain links TRBV18 with TRBJ2-3, with 9 bases matching TRBD2. J lost 4 bases, V lost 6 bases, and 5 bases had no gene match. CDR3 length: 14 amino acids. The germline CDR1 and CDR2 sequences are KGHSH and LQKENI. CDR3 loop: CASSPGLAADTQYF. In nucleotides, the CDR3 is TGTGCCAGCTCGCCGGGACTAGCAGCAGATACGCAGTATTTT.

The V gene is TRBV15, the J gene TRBJ2-2, with 9 positions matching TRBD2. Germline-derived CDR1 and CDR2 are LNHNV and YYDKDF (reference sequence). This CDR3 contains 17 residues. V dropped 0 bases and J dropped 6; count of bases not matched to a gene: 8. DNA of the CDR3: TGTGCCACCAGCAGAGACCTCGCAGCGGGAGGACCCGGGGAGCTGTTTTTT. Translating gives CATSRDLAAGGPGELFF.

A note on this clone: Additional DNA sequences in this sample encode the identical CDR3. The chain employs TRBV29-1 and TRBJ1-2; D call uncertain. This CDR3 is built from 12 residues. The V end was cut by 6 bases, the J end by 0 bases, with 8 bases between. Per germline, CDR1 SQVTM and CDR2 ANQGSEA. CDR3 in amino acids: CSVAVANYGYTF. The CDR3 DNA sequence: TGCAGCGTCGCGGTCGCTAACTATGGCTACACCTTC.

V is TRBV25-1 and J is TRBJ2-2; 8 bases are a match to TRBD2. J gave up 5 bases and V 10 bases, and 15 bases lay outside the gene matches. The CDR3 runs to 16 residues. Germline-derived CDR1 and CDR2 are MGHDK and SYGVNS. In DNA form, the CDR3 reads TGTGCCACCCGACCCGGGGTAGCGGGAAAAACCGGGGAGCTGTTTTTT. It encodes CATRPGVAGKTGELFF.

This clone was seen a handful of times. The chain has TRBV18 and TRBJ1-1; D uncertain. This CDR3 has 16 residues. V gave up 1 base and J gave up 4 bases, with 16 bases separating them. CDR1 and CDR2 (germline): KGHSH, LQKENI. This chain's CDR3 is CASSPQPGGSGTEAFF. The CDR3 bases are TGTGCCAGCTCACCACAGCCCGGAGGGAGCGGCACTGAAGCTTTCTTT.

In regard to this clone: Compared with germline, one end of the junction differs, possibly owing to a read error. The rearrangement links TRBV27 to TRBJ2-7; TRBD1 matches 8 bases. Germline loops: CDR1 MNHEY, CDR2 SMNVEV (reference sequence). The CDR3 extends over 14 amino acids. Written as DNA, the CDR3 is TGTGCCAGCAGCCGTACGTATGGGACAGGACCATTCGACTTC. Its translation: CASSRTYGTGPFDF.

This chain connects TRBV11-3 to TRBJ2-1; D not resolved. V was pared by 0 bases and J by 5 bases, with 8 bases between. The germline V gene encodes CDR1 SGHNT and CDR2 YENEEA. The CDR3 length is 14 residues. CDR3 amino acids: CASSLEDGHNEQFF. The CDR3, as DNA: TGTGCCAGCAGCTTAGAGGATGGGCACAATGAGCAGTTCTTC.

Turning to this clone: Other DNA sequences in the same sample also yield this CDR3. This chain joins TRBV5-1 and TRBJ1-3; 9 positions agree with TRBD1. The J segment lost 4 bases and the V segment lost 2 bases, leaving 1 base of the junction unmatched. Per the germline V gene, CDR1 is SGHRS and CDR2 is YFSETQ. This CDR3 has 14 residues. The CDR3: CASSLQGAGNTIYF. The CDR3 nucleotides are TGCGCCAGCAGCTTACAGGGGGCCGGAAACACCATATATTTT.

This clone was recorded a few times. The V call is TRBV6-5, the J call TRBJ2-7; unclear D gene. In germline, CDR1 is MNHEY, CDR2 SVGAGI. The CDR3 loop spans 14 amino acids. The germline V and J ends were trimmed by 2 bases and 5 bases, with 13 bases remaining between them. DNA for the CDR3: TGTGCCAGCAGTTACGTACATCCCACCCACGAGCAGTACTTC. This codes for CASSYVHPTHEQYF.

The chain has TRBV23-1 and TRBJ2-7, with TRBD1 matching 9 bases. TRBV23-1 is an ORF, with its function uncertain. V dropped 2 bases and J dropped 4; count of bases not matched to a gene: 6. The CDR3 spans 15 residues. The CDR3 protein is CASSQPGQGVYEQYF. CDR3 bases: TGCGCCAGCAGTCAACCGGGACAGGGTGTTTACGAGCAGTACTTC.

The chain links TRBV6-5 to TRBJ1-5; D is unclear. CDR3 length: 15 amino acids. CDR1 and CDR2 from the germline V gene are MNHEY and SVGAGI. V lost 11 bases, J lost 2 bases, and 19 bases lay in between. The CDR3 here is CAAGATLGGNQPQHF. CDR3 DNA: TGTGCCGCCGGAGCCACTCTGGGTGGCAATCAGCCCCAGCATTTT.

In its sample, this clone was seen once. The chain recombines TRBV6-6 with TRBJ2-5, with a weak D call TRBD2 (6 bases). The DNA end is a closer match to TRBJ2-7, so the J assignment may be wrong. The CDR3 contains 13 residues. CDR1 is MNHNY, CDR2 SVGAGI, per germline (reference sequence). The CDR3 coding sequence is TGTGCCAGCAGTAAAGGACTAATCTACGAGCAGTACTTC. Its protein product is CASSKGLIYEQYF.

The chain is built from TRBV5-1 and TRBJ2-3; TRBD1 agrees at 10 bases. CDR3 length: 15 amino acids. Germline V CDR1 and CDR2: SGHRS, YFSETQ. V trimming: 7 bases; J trimming: 3 bases; junction bases outside the gene matches: 8. The DNA of the CDR3 is TGCGCCAGCGGGTCGACAGGGGGCAGGACAGATACGCAGTATTTT. This translates into CASGSTGGRTDTQYF.

This clone was detected a few times. The chain joins TRBV5-4 to TRBJ2-6; a possible D gene is TRBD2 (5 bases). V was trimmed by 4 bases and J by 0 bases, leaving 11 bases between them. This CDR3 contains 16 residues. CDR1 is SGHNT and CDR2 is YYREEE in the germline V gene (reference sequence). The CDR3 nucleotides read TGTGCCAGCAGCCCCCCGGGGAGCTCTGGGGCCAACGTCCTGACTTTC. As protein: CASSPPGSSGANVLTF. Variable domain in full (rest from reference TRBV5-4 and TRBJ2-6): ETGVTQSPTHLIKTRGQQVTLRCSSQSGHNTVSWYQQALGQGPQFIFQYYREEENGRGNFPPRFSGLQFPNYSSELNVNALELDDSALYLCASSPPGSSGANVLTFGAGSRLTVL.

This chain uses TRBV6-6 with TRBJ2-5; TRBD2 might be the D (5 bases). V dropped 8 bases and J dropped 0 bases, with 13 bases sitting between them. Germline CDR1 MNHNY, CDR2 SVGAGI (reference sequence). This CDR3 contains 14 residues. In DNA, the CDR3 is TGTGCCAGCGGAAGCGGATTATACCAAGAGACCCAGTACTTC. This translates into CASGSGLYQETQYF.

J is TRBJ2-7 and V is TRBV2, with D tentatively TRBD1 (5 bases). CDR1 SNHLY and CDR2 FYNNEI come from the germline V gene. The CDR3 sequence is 12 residues long. V was shortened by 2 bases and J by 5 bases, with 7 bases between the two germline ends. CDR3 in amino acids: CASSEQGDEQYF. CDR3 DNA sequence: TGTGCCAGCAGTGAACAGGGCGACGAGCAGTACTTC.

With respect to this clone: An end of the junction differs from the germline gene, which may be a read error. The chain couples TRBV2 to TRBJ2-1; perhaps TRBD2 as D (6 bases). Germline CDR1 reads SNHLY; CDR2 reads FYNNEI. CDR3 length: 14 residues. The CDR3 bases are TGTGCCAGCAGTTCTGGGCAGACACATGGCGGCGGGATCTTC. Protein product: CASSSGQTHGGGIF.

The V gene is TRBV4-1, the J gene TRBJ2-3; D unresolved. Per germline, CDR1 MGHRA and CDR2 YSYEKL. This CDR3 region has 14 residues. V was shortened by 4 bases and J by 3 bases, with 11 bases between the two germline ends. CDR3 in DNA: TGCGCCAGCAGCCGAACAACTACGACAGATACGCAGTATTTT. It codes for CASSRTTTTDTQYF.